This T cell receptor (beta chain) was sequenced for a study of T cell responses to AZD1222 COVID-19 vaccine. The CDR3 totals 15 residues. Germline lookup yields CDR1 MNHEY and CDR2 SMNVEV (reference sequence). Trimming took off 6 bases at V and 4 bases at J, with 19 bases between the two ends. Overall study results and limits: Only after the peak T cell response were repertoires sampled.

Repertoires were generated with immunoSEQ multiplex PCR, while TCRdb's copy carries only in-frame clones and drops some. The table lists some 120,000 clones, 88% of them singletons. As to this clone: No antigen is known for it.

The chain uses TRBV27 and TRBJ2-7; D is perhaps TRBD1 (6 bases). The material sequenced was peripheral blood, taken on day 0 of AZD1222 vaccination. This sequence originates from an adult in good health. In DNA form, the CDR3 reads TGTGCCAGCAGATTTAACAGGGACGTTGTATACGAGCAGTACTTC. Translating it yields CASRFNRDVVYEQYF.